This T cell receptor (beta chain) is drawn from a study of CD8+ T cells in alopecia areata. Concerning this clone itself: Its matching antigen is unknown.

As to treatment: oral pan-JAK inhibitor, 5-10 mg twice daily. It was cDNA, reverse transcribed from extracted RNA, that served as the sequencing template. Only in-frame clones appear in the TCRdb table, and some are missing; sequencing was by immunoSEQ multiplex PCR. This sample has about 110,000 clones, with 84% found just once. Regarding the study as a whole: Given one nonresponder, whether baseline CD8+ expansion relates to response remains uncertain.

Germline assignment: CDR1 SQVTM and CDR2 ANQGSEA. The CDR3 is 15 residues long. The V gene lost 2 bases and the J gene lost 0 bases, with 14 bases spanning the gap. The clonotype originates from a human donor with alopecia areata. Sequencing used CD8+ T cells sorted from blood, obtained at week 24, from a patient treated with tofacitinib. The J gene is TRBJ2-7, the V gene TRBV29-1, with D tentatively TRBD1 (5 bases). The CDR3 coding sequence is TGCAGCGTTGAATCGGCAGGCGACAGCTCCTACGAGCAGTACTTC. As protein: CSVESAGDSSYEQYF.